The clone carrying this T cell receptor beta chain was counted between two and nine times. The sample belongs to a study of breast tumors, draining lymph nodes, adjacent tissues. This CDR3 spans 15 amino acids. Germline V CDR1 and CDR2: SNHLY, FYNNEI. V lost 7 bases to trimming and J lost 5 bases; unmatched junction nucleotides: 8. A single record per CDR3 protein comes from TCRdb applying MiXCR to the multiplex PCR reads. The sample consists of about 200,000 distinct CDR3 sequences, less than 45% of them appearing once. The lymph nodes were axillary draining lymph nodes from breast cancer patients. This clonotype was sampled from a female donor with breast cancer. Some clones in this sample may be carry-over from other donors' samples. What was sequenced was axillary lymph node tissue. The chain recombines TRBV2 with TRBJ2-2, with 9 nucleotides matching TRBD2. The CDR3 here is CASNLSGRITGELFF. The CDR3 DNA reads as TGTGCCAGCAATCTTAGCGGGAGAATTACCGGGGAGCTGTTTTTT.